Shown below are 9 T cell receptor beta chains from a single sample sequenced in a study of OX40 agonist ivuxolimab in advanced cancers. Generated by immunoSEQ multiplex PCR, the TCRdb table keeps only in-frame clones and is missing some. The data show 28,000 or so clones, 90% to 95% seen once. Material: CD4+ or CD8+ T cells sorted from blood, obtained in a trial of the OX40 agonist ivuxolimab. The receptors were sampled from an adult with an advanced solid tumor such as melanoma, head and neck, liver or kidney cancer.

V usage is TRBV11-3 and J usage is TRBJ2-5; TRBD1 is a possible D gene (5 bases). The DNA matches TRBJ2-7 better at its end, which makes the J call doubtful. Germline CDR1 SGHNT, CDR2 YENEEA. This CDR3 has 12 amino acids. The CDR3 reads CASSSDSYEQYF. For the CDR3, the DNA is TGTGCCAGCAGCTCTGACAGTTACGAGCAGTACTTC.

The chain is built from TRBV15 and TRBJ2-7; D ambiguous. Germline CDR1 reads LNHNV; CDR2 reads YYDKDF (reference sequence). CDR3 length: 12 residues. V shed 3 bases and J shed 5 bases, with 8 bases lying between them. The CDR3 nucleotides are TGTGCCACCAGCAGCCAACCTAACGAGCAGTACTTC. It codes for CATSSQPNEQYF.

The gene calls are TRBV13 and TRBJ2-3; TRBD1 matches at 7 bases. The CDR3 extends over 16 amino acids. From germline, CDR1 is PRHDT and CDR2 FYEKMQ (reference sequence). Trimming cost V 6 bases and J 2 bases; bases outside gene matches: 11. CDR3 sequence (DNA): TGTGCCAGCAGTGGAACCGGGACAGCCGTCACAGATACGCAGTATTTT. Translation: CASSGTGTAVTDTQYF.

The chain couples TRBV19 to TRBJ2-1; no firm D call. The CDR3 length is 16 residues. V lost 3 bases and J lost 0, with 12 bases in between. In germline, CDR1 is LNHDA, CDR2 SQIVND (reference sequence). This CDR3 is CASSIPTDTSYNEQFF. CDR3 DNA sequence: TGTGCCAGTAGTATCCCAACGGATACCTCCTACAATGAGCAGTTCTTC.

The chain joins TRBV6-5 to TRBJ2-7; TRBD1 matches at 10 bases. The length of the CDR3 is 14 residues. CDR1 MNHEY and CDR2 SVGAGI come from the germline V gene. V trimming: 2 bases; J trimming: 4 bases; junction bases outside the gene matches: 2. This CDR3 is CASSYGTGEYEQYF. The CDR3 DNA follows: TGTGCCAGCAGTTACGGGACAGGGGAATACGAGCAGTACTTC.

V is TRBV27 and J is TRBJ2-3; weak D call: TRBD1 (6 bases). The CDR3 spans 15 residues. V lost 7 bases and J 0 bases, leaving 14 bases between the germline ends. The germline V gene encodes CDR1 MNHEY and CDR2 SMNVEV (reference sequence). The CDR3 loop reads CASIPGAFSTDTQYF. The CDR3 DNA is TGTGCCAGCATCCCAGGGGCTTTTAGCACAGATACGCAGTATTTT.

V is TRBV6-5 and J is TRBJ2-1, with 9 bases that match TRBD1. Unmatched junction bases numbered 5, after V lost 2 bases and J lost 9 bases. Germline V gene data show CDR1 as MNHEY and CDR2 as SVGAGI. The CDR3 length is 14 residues. The CDR3 coding sequence is TGTGCCAGCAGTTACGTGACAGGGGGGAGTGAGCAGTTCTTC. Protein product: CASSYVTGGSEQFF.

The chain combines TRBV9 with TRBJ2-4, with TRBD2 as a possible D gene (5 bases). The ends were cut back, 0 bases at V and 2 bases at J, with 18 bases in the middle. The CDR3 loop spans 18 amino acids. CDR1 and CDR2 from the germline V gene are SGDLS and YYNGEE. CDR3 DNA sequence: TGTGCCAGCAGCGTAGGAGAGAAAACCGGGAAGACCAAAAACATTCAGTACTTC. Translated: CASSVGEKTGKTKNIQYF.

This sequence joins TRBV7-2 and TRBJ1-1; no clear D. The V end was cut by 5 bases, the J end by 3 bases, with 7 bases between. Germline V gene data show CDR1 as SGHTA and CDR2 as FQGNSA. This CDR3 comprises 12 residues. CDR3 in amino acids: CASSATHTEAFF. In nucleotides, the CDR3 is TGTGCCAGCAGCGCCACGCACACTGAAGCTTTCTTT.